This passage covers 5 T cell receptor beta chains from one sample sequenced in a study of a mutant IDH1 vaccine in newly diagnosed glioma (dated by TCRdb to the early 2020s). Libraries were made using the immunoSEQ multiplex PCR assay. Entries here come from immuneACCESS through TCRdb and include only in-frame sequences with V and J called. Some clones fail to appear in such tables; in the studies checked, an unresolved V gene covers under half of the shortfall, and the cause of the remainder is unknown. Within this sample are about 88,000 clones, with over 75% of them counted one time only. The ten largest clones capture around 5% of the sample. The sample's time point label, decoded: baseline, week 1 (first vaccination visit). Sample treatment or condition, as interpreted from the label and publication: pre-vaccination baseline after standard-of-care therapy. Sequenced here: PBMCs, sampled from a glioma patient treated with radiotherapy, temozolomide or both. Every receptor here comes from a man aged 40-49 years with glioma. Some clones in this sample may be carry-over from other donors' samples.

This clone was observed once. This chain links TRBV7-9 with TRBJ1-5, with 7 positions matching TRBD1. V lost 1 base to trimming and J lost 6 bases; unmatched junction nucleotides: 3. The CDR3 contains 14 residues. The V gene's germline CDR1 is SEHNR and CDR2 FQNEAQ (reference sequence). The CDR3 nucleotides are TGTGCCAGCAGCTTAGGCGACAGGGCTCAGCCCCAGCATTTT. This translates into CASSLGDRAQPQHF.

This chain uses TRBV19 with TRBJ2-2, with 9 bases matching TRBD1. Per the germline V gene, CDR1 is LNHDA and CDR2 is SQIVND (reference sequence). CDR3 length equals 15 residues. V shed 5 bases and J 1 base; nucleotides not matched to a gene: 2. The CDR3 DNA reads TGTGCCAGTAGTCCGGGACAGGGGAACACCGGGGAGCTGTTTTTT. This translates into CASSPGQGNTGELFF.

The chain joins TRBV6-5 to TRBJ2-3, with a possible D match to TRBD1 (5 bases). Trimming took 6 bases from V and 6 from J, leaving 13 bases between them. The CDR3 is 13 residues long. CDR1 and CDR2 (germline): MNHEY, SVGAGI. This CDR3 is CASSRQGVDTQYF. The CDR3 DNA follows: TGTGCCAGCAGCCGCCAGGGTGTTGATACGCAGTATTTT.

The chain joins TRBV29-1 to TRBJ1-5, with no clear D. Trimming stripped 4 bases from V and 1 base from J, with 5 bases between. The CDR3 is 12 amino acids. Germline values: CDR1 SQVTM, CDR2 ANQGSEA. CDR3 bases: TGCAGCGTTGGAGACAGCAATCAGCCCCAGCATTTT. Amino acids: CSVGDSNQPQHF.

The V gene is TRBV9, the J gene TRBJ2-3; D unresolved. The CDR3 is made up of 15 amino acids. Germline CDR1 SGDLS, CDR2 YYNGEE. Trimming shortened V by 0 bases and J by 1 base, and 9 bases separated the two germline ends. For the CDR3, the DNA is TGTGCCAGCAGCGTAGGGGTGGCACGCACAGATACGCAGTATTTT. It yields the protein CASSVGVARTDTQYF.